These T cell receptor beta chains were read from a single sample in a study of blood T cells in healthy people across ages. MiXCR, applied by TCRdb to the 5' RACE reads, yields one record per CDR3 protein. Of 650,000 to 800,000 distinct CDR3 sequences in the sample, 40% to 50% were seen once. Sequencing used blood. The receptors were gathered from a man in his sixties in good health. CDR3s include the opening cysteine and the closing phenylalanine or tryptophan. D genes are given only for firm matches. Some rows mark clone size as missing; the rest say once, few, many or name a class of expanded clone.

d_call j_call clone_size v_call cdr3_aa cdr3_nt
NA TRBJ2-1 NA TRBV5-4 CASSFLGGNNEQFF TGTGCCAGCAGCTTCCTCGGGGGTAACAATGAGCAGTTCTTC
NA TRBJ1-1 NA TRBV27 CASSVTRRSPEAFF TGTGCCAGCAGTGTCACCCGGAGGAGTCCTGAAGCTTTCTTT
NA TRBJ2-7 NA TRBV20-1 CSTRPPGQGGYEQYF TGCAGTACTAGACCACCTGGGCAGGGGGGGTACGAGCAGTACTTC
NA TRBJ2-3 NA TRBV7-9 CASSVQGITDTQYF TGTGCCAGCAGCGTACAGGGTATTACAGATACGCAGTATTTT
TRBD1 TRBJ2-3 NA TRBV2 CASSMDRTTDTQYF TGTGCCAGCAGTATGGACAGGACCACAGATACGCAGTATTTT
NA TRBJ2-7 NA TRBV3-1 CASSLMRGDQYF TGTGCCAGCAGCCTAATGAGGGGCGACCAGTACTTC
NA TRBJ1-4 NA TRBV5-1 CASQVQGTTNEKLFF TGCGCCAGCCAGGTCCAGGGCACAACTAATGAAAAACTGTTTTTT
NA TRBJ2-1 few TRBV20-1 CSAPRGGNNEQFF TGCAGTGCCCCTAGGGGGGGCAACAATGAGCAGTTCTTC
NA TRBJ1-2 few TRBV3-1 CASSQDVGGGYTF TGTGCCAGCAGCCAAGATGTGGGTGGTGGCTACACCTTC
TRBD1 TRBJ2-5 NA TRBV7-9 CASSLGWGQEQETQYF TGTGCCAGCAGCTTAGGGTGGGGACAGGAACAAGAGACCCAGTACTTC
NA TRBJ1-1 NA TRBV30 CAGSVESKAFF TGTGCCGGGAGTGTAGAGAGTAAAGCTTTCTTT
NA TRBJ2-5 NA TRBV18 CASSRLGGGETQYF TGTGCCAGCTCACGACTGGGGGGCGGCGAGACCCAGTACTTC
NA TRBJ2-1 NA TRBV20-1 CSAYTSLNNEQFF TGCAGTGCCTATACGAGTCTGAACAATGAGCAGTTCTTC
TRBD1 TRBJ2-3 NA TRBV10-3 CAIKRQGATDTQYF TGTGCCATCAAACGACAGGGGGCCACAGATACGCAGTATTTT
TRBD2 TRBJ2-1 NA TRBV27 CASSIRTSGLEQFF TGTGCCAGCAGTATTCGGACTAGCGGCTTGGAGCAGTTCTTC
TRBD1 TRBJ1-2 NA TRBV2 CASGSGTGGGGYTF TGTGCCAGCGGCTCCGGGACAGGGGGCGGAGGCTACACCTTC
NA TRBJ1-1 NA TRBV27 CASSLSRTVNTEAFF TGTGCCAGCAGTTTATCACGGACAGTGAACACTGAAGCTTTCTTT
NA TRBJ2-5 NA TRBV2 CASSGDSKKETQYF TGTGCCAGCAGTGGAGACAGCAAAAAAGAGACCCAGTACTTC
TRBD2 TRBJ2-1 NA TRBV20-1 CSARGLAGGPLSYNEQFF TGCAGTGCTAGAGGCCTAGCGGGGGGACCTCTGTCCTACAATGAGCAGTTCTTC
TRBD2 TRBJ2-5 NA TRBV5-6 CASVIAGVGETQYF TGTGCCAGCGTGATAGCGGGGGTAGGGGAGACCCAGTACTTC
NA TRBJ2-2 NA TRBV30 CAWSPYVAGELFF TGTGCCTGGAGTCCCTACGTGGCCGGGGAGCTGTTTTTT
TRBD1 TRBJ2-7 NA TRBV3-1 CANSQDWDSSYEQYF TGTGCCAACAGCCAAGATTGGGACAGTTCCTACGAGCAGTACTTC
NA TRBJ2-7 NA TRBV5-6 CASSSWGNEQYF TGTGCCAGCAGCTCGTGGGGGAACGAGCAGTACTTC
TRBD1 TRBJ2-2 many TRBV6-6 CASRDRDSVVNTGELFF TGTGCCAGCAGGGACCGGGACAGCGTTGTGAACACCGGGGAGCTGTTTTTT